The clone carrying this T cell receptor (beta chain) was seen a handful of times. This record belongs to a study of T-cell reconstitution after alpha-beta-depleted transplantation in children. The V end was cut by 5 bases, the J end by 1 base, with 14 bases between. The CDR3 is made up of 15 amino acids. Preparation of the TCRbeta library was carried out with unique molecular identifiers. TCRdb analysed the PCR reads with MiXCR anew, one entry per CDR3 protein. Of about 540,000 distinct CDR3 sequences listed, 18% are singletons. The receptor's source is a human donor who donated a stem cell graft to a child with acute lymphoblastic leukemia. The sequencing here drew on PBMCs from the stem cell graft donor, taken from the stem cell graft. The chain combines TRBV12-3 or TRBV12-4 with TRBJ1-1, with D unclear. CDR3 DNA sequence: TGTGCCAGCAGTCAAAAGGGATTCCCGAACACTGAAGCTTTCTTT. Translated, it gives CASSQKGFPNTEAFF.